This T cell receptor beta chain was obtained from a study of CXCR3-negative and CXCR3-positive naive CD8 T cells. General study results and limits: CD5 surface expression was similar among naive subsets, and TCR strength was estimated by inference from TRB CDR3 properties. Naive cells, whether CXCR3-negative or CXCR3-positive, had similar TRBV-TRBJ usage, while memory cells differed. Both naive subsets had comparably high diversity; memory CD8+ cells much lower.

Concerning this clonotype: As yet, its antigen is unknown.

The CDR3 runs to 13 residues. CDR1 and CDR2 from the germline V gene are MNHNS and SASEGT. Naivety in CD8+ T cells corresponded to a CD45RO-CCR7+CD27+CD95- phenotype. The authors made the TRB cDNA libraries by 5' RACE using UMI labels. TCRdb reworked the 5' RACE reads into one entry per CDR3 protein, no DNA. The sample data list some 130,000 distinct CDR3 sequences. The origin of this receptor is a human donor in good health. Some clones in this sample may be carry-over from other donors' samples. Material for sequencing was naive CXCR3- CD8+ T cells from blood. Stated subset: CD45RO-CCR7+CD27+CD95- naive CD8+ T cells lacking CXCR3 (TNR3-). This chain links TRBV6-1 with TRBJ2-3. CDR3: CASRGRTTDTQYF.